This TCR beta chain was recovered during a study of CD8 T cells in ankylosing spondylitis. Trimming left V 7 bases short and J 3 bases short, with 12 bases between. The CDR3 totals 13 residues. Germline V gene lookup returns CDR1 MDHEN and CDR2 SYDVKM. This clonotype was picked up many times. The antigen remains undetermined. General study points: Significant enrichment of disease-linked clones was reported in matched ankylosing spondylitis synovial fluid. A TCR beta motif made of under 10 highly homologous variants seemed typical of ankylosing spondylitis blood.

TCRdb reanalysed the 5' RACE reads using MiXCR and keeps one entry per CDR3 protein. The sample lists about 840,000 distinct CDR3 sequences; about 12% were seen once. This sequence originates from a male donor with ankylosing spondylitis. The chain combines TRBV28 with TRBJ1-2; a possible D gene is TRBD1 (5 bases). The specimen sequenced was blood, either unsorted or a sorted T cell fraction (not recorded which). The DNA for the CDR3 is TGTGCCAGCATGCTCCCGGGGGACTATGGCTACACCTTC. Protein product: CASMLPGDYGYTF.